The 10 T cell receptor beta chains below were found in one sample sequenced in a study of CD8+ T cells in alopecia areata. Described treatment: oral pan-JAK inhibitor, 5-10 mg twice daily. cDNA reverse transcribed from extracted RNA served as the sequencing template. Repertoires were generated with immunoSEQ multiplex PCR, while TCRdb's copy carries only in-frame clones and drops some. The sample records 170,000 or so clones, under 60% being singletons. Sequencing used CD8+ T cells sorted from blood, obtained at week 24, from a patient treated with tofacitinib. These receptors originate from a human donor with alopecia areata.

This clone was detected only once. The rearrangement links TRBV5-1 to TRBJ1-1, with D uncertain. This CDR3 comprises 15 residues. The germline V and J ends were trimmed by 0 bases and 3 bases, with 12 bases remaining between them. The germline CDR1 and CDR2 sequences are SGHRS and YFSETQ. The CDR3 spells CASSLVQVGDTEAFF. CDR3 DNA: TGCGCCAGCAGCTTGGTCCAGGTCGGAGACACTGAAGCTTTCTTT. Filled out from reference TRBV5-1 and TRBJ1-1, the complete variable domain reads KAGVTQTPRYLIKTRGQQVTLSCSPISGHRSVSWYQQTPGQGLQFLFEYFSETQRNKGNFPGRFSGRQFSNSRSEMNVSTLELGDSALYLCASSLVQVGDTEAFFGQGTRLTVV.

The J gene is TRBJ2-3, the V gene TRBV12-5; 9 nucleotides align to TRBD2. CDR1 is LGHNT and CDR2 is FRNRAP in the germline V gene. The CDR3 is 14 residues long. Trimming cost V 8 bases and J 7 bases; bases outside gene matches: 10. CDR3 amino acids: CASRLAGEQYTQYF. The CDR3 coding sequence is TGTGCTAGTAGATTAGCGGGGGAGCAATATACGCAGTATTTT.

The chain joins TRBV19 to TRBJ2-3, with D hard to call. Germline V gives CDR1 LNHDA, CDR2 SQIVND (reference sequence). The CDR3 covers 11 residues. Trimming removed 5 bases from V and 4 bases from J, with 4 bases in between. CDR3 sequence: CASSFADTQYF. In DNA form, the CDR3 reads TGTGCCAGTAGTTTCGCAGATACGCAGTATTTT.

This CDR3 is CASSQEGLSYNSPLHF. DNA for the CDR3: TGCGCCAGCAGCCAAGAAGGGTTGTCCTATAATTCACCCCTCCACTTT. The rearrangement links TRBV4-1 to TRBJ1-6; no firm D call. Between the trimmed V and J ends, which lost 0 bases and 1 base, there was a span of 7 bases. The CDR3 is 16 amino acids. Germline V lookup: CDR1 MGHRA, CDR2 YSYEKL.

This clone was observed a handful of times. The chain combines TRBV7-2 with TRBJ1-5; no clear D. V was clipped by 5 bases and J by 4 bases, with 6 bases between them. The CDR3 totals 12 residues. Per germline, CDR1 SGHTA and CDR2 FQGNSA. Written as DNA, the CDR3 is TGTGCCAGCAGCAGAGGGAATCAGCCCCAGCATTTT. As protein: CASSRGNQPQHF.

V gene TRBV7-9 combines with J gene TRBJ1-3, with D perhaps TRBD1 (6 bases). The CDR3 loop spans 16 amino acids. V was clipped by 5 bases and J by 2 bases, with 16 bases between them. Germline-derived CDR1 and CDR2 are SEHNR and FQNEAQ (reference sequence). The CDR3 DNA is TGTGCCAGCAGCACGCAACAGGGATTAACTGGAAACACCATATATTTT. The encoded protein is CASSTQQGLTGNTIYF. Supplemented by reference TRBV7-9 and TRBJ1-3, the full variable domain reads DTGVSQNPRHKITKRGQNVTFRCDPISEHNRLYWYRQTLGQGPEFLTYFQNEAQLEKSRLLSDRFSAERPKGSFSTLEIQRTEQGDSAMYLCASSTQQGLTGNTIYFGEGSWLTVV.

The rearrangement links TRBV6-6 to TRBJ1-1; 8 nucleotides align to TRBD1. CDR3 length equals 16 residues. After removal of 2 bases from V and 0 bases from J, the junction contained 5 bases not matched to a gene. The V gene's germline CDR1 is MNHNY and CDR2 SVGAGI (reference sequence). CDR3 residues: CASSYDRGLLNTEAFF. For the CDR3, the DNA is TGTGCCAGCAGTTACGACAGGGGACTATTGAACACTGAAGCTTTCTTT.

This clone has more than one count but fewer than ten. The gene calls are TRBV29-1 and TRBJ1-2; the match to TRBD1 covers 9 bases. Germline V CDR1 and CDR2: SQVTM, ANQGSEA. The V segment lost 5 bases and the J segment 6 bases; nucleotides outside the gene matches: 7. This CDR3 has 13 amino acids. The CDR3 bases are TGCAGCGTTCATCCCGGGACAGGGAATGGCTACACCTTC. It specifies CSVHPGTGNGYTF.

This clone was detected a few times. This chain connects TRBV6-5 to TRBJ2-4; D gene uncertain. Trimming removed 0 bases from V and 6 bases from J, with 9 bases in between. This CDR3 has 14 residues. The V gene's germline CDR1 is MNHEY and CDR2 SVGAGI. The CDR3 region is CASSYSLEANIQYF. CDR3 sequence (DNA): TGTGCCAGCAGTTACTCGCTAGAGGCAAACATTCAGTACTTC.

The V and J genes are TRBV5-1 and TRBJ2-1, with a tentative D call TRBD2 (5 bases). This CDR3 has 11 residues. Germline loops: CDR1 SGHRS, CDR2 YFSETQ. Trimming left V 4 bases short and J 7 bases short, with 6 bases between. The CDR3 bases are TGCGCCAGCAGCACGGGAAATGAGCAGTTCTTC. Translated, it gives CASSTGNEQFF.